The present entry profiles one T cell receptor (beta chain) with its context. This entry belongs to a study of low-dose radiotherapy and immunotherapy resistance in tumors. Gene-specific TRAV and TRBV primers were used for first-strand cDNA, covering alpha and beta chains. The authors ran 15 to 25 PCR cycles to amplify TCRs with a constant-region primer and V-primer adapter. A single record per CDR3 protein comes from TCRdb applying MiXCR to the reads. The top ten hold around 10% of the sample, which has some 71,000 distinct CDR3 sequences, around 30% seen once. The time point was: before trial treatment. The V gene's germline CDR1 is MDHEN and CDR2 SYDVKM. The V gene end was trimmed by 10 bases and the J gene end by 2 bases; junction bases not matched to a gene: 10. The CDR3 extends over 14 amino acids.

The sample consisted of PBMCs, taken before treatment. The V and J genes are TRBV28 and TRBJ2-7; 8 bases are shared with TRBD2. This receptor was identified in a female donor with ovarian cancer. CDR3 in DNA: TGTGCCACCCACGCCCCCGGGGGGGCCTACGAGCAGTACTTC. This translates into CATHAPGGAYEQYF.